This TCR beta chain is drawn from a study of CD8+ T cells in alopecia areata. Study-wide results and limits: Normal scalp had lower clonality than lesional scalp, with alopecia totalis/universalis lesions showing this most strongly. In patients, TCRs were shared less clearly than in mice, and HLA may possibly be involved.

It was from alopecia areata patients that lesional scalp punch biopsies and peripheral blood were collected. Both CD4+ and CD8+ T cells were separated by sorting PBMCs. With respect to this clone: What it recognizes is unknown.

Sequencing templates came from extracted RNA that was reverse transcribed into cDNA. Produced via immunoSEQ multiplex PCR; TCRdb's table is partial and in-frame only. The sample carries 90,000 to 120,000 clones, 45% to 60% recorded once. V gave up 4 bases and J gave up 3 bases; unmatched junction bases: 3. The CDR3 has 15 amino acids. CDR1 and CDR2 from the germline V gene are SGHDT and YYEEEE. The clonotype originates from a human donor with alopecia areata. The J gene is TRBJ2-1, the V gene TRBV5-6; TRBD2 aligns across 11 bases. What was sequenced was NKG2D-low CD8+ T cells sorted from blood. The CDR3 DNA reads as TGTGCCAGCAGCCTTACTAGCGGGAGCTACAATGAGCAGTTCTTC. This gives the protein CASSLTSGSYNEQFF. Looking up the rest from reference TRBV5-6 and TRBJ2-1 gives the full variable domain: DAGVTQSPTHLIKTRGQQVTLRCSPKSGHDTVSWYQQALGQGPQFIFQYYEEEERQRGNFPDRFSGHQFPNYSSELNVNALLLGDSALYLCASSLTSGSYNEQFFGPGTRLTVL.